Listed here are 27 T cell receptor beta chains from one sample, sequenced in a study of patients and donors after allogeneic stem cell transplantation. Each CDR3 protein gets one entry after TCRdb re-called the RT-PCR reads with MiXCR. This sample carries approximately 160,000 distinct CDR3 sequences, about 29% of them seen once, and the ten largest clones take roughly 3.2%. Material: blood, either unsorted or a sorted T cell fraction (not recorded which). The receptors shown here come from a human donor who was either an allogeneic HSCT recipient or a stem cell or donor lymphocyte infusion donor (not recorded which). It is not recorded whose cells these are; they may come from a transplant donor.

The CDR3 is CASSVGKMSSGNTIYF. The CDR3, as DNA: TGTGCCAGCAGCGTAGGAAAGATGAGCTCTGGAAACACCATATATTTT. This chain joins TRBV9 and TRBJ1-3, with D hard to call. The V end was cut by 0 bases, the J end by 0 bases, with 10 bases between. The germline CDR1 and CDR2 sequences are SGDLS and YYNGEE. This CDR3 region has 16 residues. Filled out from reference TRBV9 and TRBJ1-3, the complete variable domain reads DSGVTQTPKHLITATGQRVTLRCSPRSGDLSVYWYQQSLDQGLQFLIQYYNGEERAKGNILERFSAQQFPDLHSELNLSSLELGDSALYFCASSVGKMSSGNTIYFGEGSWLTVV.

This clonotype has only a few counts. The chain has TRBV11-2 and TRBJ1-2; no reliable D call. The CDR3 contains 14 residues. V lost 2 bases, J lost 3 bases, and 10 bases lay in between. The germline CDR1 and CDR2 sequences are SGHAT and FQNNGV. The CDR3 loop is CASSLSASYYGYTF. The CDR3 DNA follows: TGTGCCAGCAGCTTATCCGCGAGCTACTATGGCTACACCTTC.

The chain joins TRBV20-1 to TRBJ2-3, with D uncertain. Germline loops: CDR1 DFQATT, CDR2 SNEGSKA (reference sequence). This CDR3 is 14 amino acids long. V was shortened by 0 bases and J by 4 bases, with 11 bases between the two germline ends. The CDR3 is CSARDPLDPDTQYF. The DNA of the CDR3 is TGCAGTGCTAGAGATCCCCTAGACCCAGATACGCAGTATTTT.

The chain's CDR3 is CASSPMRAPTNEKLFF. CDR3 DNA: TGTGCCAGCAGCCCCATGCGGGCTCCAACTAATGAAAAACTGTTTTTT. This sequence joins TRBV16 and TRBJ1-4; D is ambiguous. CDR1 KGHSY and CDR2 FQNENV come from the germline V gene. V was cut by 4 bases and J by 0 bases, with 12 bases left in between. The CDR3 length is 16 residues.

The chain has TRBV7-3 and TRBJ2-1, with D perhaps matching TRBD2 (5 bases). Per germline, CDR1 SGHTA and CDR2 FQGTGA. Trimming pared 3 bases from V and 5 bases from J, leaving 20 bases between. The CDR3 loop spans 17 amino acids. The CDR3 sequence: CASSLIHFSAGDNEQFF. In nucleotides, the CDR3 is TGTGCCAGCAGCTTGATCCACTTTAGCGCGGGTGACAATGAGCAGTTCTTC.

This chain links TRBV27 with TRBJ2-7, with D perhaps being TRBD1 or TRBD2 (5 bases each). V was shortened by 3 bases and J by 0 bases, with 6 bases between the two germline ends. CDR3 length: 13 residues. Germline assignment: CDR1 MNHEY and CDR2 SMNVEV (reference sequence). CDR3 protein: CASSLGPSYEQYF. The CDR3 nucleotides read TGTGCCAGCAGTTTGGGACCCTCCTACGAGCAGTACTTC.

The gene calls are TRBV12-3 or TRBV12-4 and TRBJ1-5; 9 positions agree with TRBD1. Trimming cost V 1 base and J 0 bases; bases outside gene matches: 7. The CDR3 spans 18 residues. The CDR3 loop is CASSLGRTGDYSNQPQHF. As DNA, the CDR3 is TGTGCCAGCAGTTTAGGCCGGACAGGGGACTATAGCAATCAGCCCCAGCATTTT.

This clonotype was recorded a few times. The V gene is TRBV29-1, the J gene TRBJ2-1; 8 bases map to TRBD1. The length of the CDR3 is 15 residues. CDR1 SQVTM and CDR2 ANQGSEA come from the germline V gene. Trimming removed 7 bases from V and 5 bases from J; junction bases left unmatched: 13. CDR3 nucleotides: TGCAGCGCCGAAAACAGGGGGGAGTGGGACAATGAGCAGTTCTTC. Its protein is CSAENRGEWDNEQFF.

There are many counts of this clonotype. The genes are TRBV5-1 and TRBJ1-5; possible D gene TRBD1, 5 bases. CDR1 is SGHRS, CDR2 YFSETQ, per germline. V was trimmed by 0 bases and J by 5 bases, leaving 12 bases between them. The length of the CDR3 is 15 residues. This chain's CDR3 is CASSLAPGGDQPQHF. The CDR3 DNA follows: TGCGCCAGCAGCTTGGCGCCTGGGGGGGATCAGCCCCAGCATTTT.

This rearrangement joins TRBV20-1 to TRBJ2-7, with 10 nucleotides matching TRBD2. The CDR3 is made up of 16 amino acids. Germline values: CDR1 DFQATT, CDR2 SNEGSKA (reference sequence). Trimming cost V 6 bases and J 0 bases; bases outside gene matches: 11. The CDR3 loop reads CSAPTSGPWSSYEQYF. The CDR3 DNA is TGCAGTGCCCCGACTAGCGGGCCCTGGAGCTCCTACGAGCAGTACTTC.

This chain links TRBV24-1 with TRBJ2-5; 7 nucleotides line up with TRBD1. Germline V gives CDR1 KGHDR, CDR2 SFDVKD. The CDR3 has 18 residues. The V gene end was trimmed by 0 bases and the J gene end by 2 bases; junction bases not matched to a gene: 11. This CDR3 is CATSDLRGDRGQQETQYF. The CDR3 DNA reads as TGTGCCACCAGTGATTTGCGAGGGGACAGAGGACAACAAGAGACCCAGTACTTC.

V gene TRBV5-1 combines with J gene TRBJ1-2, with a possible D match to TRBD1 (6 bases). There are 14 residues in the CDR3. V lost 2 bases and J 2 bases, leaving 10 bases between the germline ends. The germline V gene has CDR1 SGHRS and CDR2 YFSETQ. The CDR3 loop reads CASSLRTENYGYTF. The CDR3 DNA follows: TGCGCCAGCAGCTTAAGGACAGAGAACTATGGCTACACCTTC.

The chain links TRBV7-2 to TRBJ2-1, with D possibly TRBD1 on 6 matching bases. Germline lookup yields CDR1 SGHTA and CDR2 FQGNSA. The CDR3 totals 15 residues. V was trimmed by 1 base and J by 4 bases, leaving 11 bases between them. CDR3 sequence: CASSLGGPAYNEQFF. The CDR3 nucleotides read TGTGCCAGCAGCTTAGGGGGGCCCGCATACAATGAGCAGTTCTTC.

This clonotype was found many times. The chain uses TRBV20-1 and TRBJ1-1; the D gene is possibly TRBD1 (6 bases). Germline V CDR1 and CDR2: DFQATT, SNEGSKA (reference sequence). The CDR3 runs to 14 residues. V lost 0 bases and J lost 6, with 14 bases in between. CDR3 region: CSARDPTRGAEAFF. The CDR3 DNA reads TGCAGTGCTAGAGATCCCACCAGGGGTGCTGAAGCTTTCTTT.

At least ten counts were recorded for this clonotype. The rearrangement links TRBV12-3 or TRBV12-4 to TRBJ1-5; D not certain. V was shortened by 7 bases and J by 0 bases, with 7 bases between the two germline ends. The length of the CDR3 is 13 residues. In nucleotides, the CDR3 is TGTGCCAGCACCCTGAATAGCAATCAGCCCCAGCATTTT. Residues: CASTLNSNQPQHF.

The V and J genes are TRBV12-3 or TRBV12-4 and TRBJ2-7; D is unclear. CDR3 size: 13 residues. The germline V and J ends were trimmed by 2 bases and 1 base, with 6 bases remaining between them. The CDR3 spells CASSLTDSYEQYF. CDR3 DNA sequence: TGTGCCAGCAGTTTAACCGATTCCTACGAGCAGTACTTC.

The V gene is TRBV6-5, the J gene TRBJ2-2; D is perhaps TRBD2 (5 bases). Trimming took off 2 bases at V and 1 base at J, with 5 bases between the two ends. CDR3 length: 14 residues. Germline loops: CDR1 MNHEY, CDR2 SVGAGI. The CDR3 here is CASSYTRNTGELFF. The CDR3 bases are TGTGCCAGCAGTTACACTAGGAACACCGGGGAGCTGTTTTTT.

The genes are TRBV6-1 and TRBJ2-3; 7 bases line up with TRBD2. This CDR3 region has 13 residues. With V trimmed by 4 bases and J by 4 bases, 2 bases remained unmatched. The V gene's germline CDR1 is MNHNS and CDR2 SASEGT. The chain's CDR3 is CASSGTRADTQYF. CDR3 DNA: TGTGCCAGCAGTGGGACTAGAGCAGATACGCAGTATTTT.

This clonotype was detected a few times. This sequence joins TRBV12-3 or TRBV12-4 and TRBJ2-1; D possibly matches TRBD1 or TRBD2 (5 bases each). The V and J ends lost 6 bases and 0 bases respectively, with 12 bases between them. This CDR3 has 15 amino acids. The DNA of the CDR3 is TGTGCCAGCAGCCGGGACGCCGGCTCCTACAATGAGCAGTTCTTC. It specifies CASSRDAGSYNEQFF.

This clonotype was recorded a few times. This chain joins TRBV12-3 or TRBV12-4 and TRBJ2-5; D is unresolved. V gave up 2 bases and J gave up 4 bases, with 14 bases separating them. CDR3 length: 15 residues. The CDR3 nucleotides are TGTGCCAGCAGTTTAAACGGTGTAGATGGAGAGACCCAGTACTTC. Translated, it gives CASSLNGVDGETQYF.

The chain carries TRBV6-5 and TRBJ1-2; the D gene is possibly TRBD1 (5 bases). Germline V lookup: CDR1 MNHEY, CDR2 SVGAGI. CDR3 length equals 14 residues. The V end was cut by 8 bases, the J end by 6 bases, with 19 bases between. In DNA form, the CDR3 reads TGTGCCAGCGGGGACGGTCTCCGGCTTCATGGCTACACCTTC. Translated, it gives CASGDGLRLHGYTF.

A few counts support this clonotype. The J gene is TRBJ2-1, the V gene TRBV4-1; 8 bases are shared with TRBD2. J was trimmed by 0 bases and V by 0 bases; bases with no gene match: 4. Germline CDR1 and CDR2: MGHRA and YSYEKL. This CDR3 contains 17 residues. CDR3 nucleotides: TGCGCCAGCAGCCAAGATTCTGGGACTAGCTCCTACAATGAGCAGTTCTTC. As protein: CASSQDSGTSSYNEQFF.

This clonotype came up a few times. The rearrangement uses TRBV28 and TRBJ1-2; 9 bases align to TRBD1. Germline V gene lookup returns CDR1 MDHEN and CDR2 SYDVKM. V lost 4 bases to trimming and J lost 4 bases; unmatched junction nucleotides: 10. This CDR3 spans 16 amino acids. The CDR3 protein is CASSSITGTGTYGYTF. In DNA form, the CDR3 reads TGTGCCAGCAGTTCTATTACCGGGACAGGGACCTATGGCTACACCTTC.

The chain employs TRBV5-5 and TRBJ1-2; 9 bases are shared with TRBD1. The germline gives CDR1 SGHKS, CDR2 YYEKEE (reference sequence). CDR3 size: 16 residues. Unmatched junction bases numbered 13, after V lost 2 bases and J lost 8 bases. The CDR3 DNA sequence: TGTGCCAGCAGCTTTCAGGACAGGGGATCCCCATGGGGCTACACCTTC. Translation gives CASSFQDRGSPWGYTF.

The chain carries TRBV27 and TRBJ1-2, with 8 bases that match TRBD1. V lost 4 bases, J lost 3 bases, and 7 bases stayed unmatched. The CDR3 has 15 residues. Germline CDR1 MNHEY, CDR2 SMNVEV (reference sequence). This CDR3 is CASSSLQGADYGYTF. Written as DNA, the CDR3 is TGTGCCAGCAGTTCTCTTCAGGGGGCTGACTATGGCTACACCTTC.

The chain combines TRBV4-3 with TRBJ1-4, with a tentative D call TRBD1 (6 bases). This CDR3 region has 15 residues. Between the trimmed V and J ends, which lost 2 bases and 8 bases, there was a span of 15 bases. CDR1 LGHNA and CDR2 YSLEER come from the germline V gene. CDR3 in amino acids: CASSQLQGGGEKLFF. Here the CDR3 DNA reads TGCGCCAGCAGCCAACTCCAGGGAGGGGGAGAAAAACTGTTTTTT.

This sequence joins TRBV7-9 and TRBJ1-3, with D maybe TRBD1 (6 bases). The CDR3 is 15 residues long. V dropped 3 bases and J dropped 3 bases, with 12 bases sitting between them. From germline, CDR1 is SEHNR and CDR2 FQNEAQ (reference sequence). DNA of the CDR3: TGTGCCAGCAGCTTGCCCACAGGGAGTGGAAACACCATATATTTT. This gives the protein CASSLPTGSGNTIYF.